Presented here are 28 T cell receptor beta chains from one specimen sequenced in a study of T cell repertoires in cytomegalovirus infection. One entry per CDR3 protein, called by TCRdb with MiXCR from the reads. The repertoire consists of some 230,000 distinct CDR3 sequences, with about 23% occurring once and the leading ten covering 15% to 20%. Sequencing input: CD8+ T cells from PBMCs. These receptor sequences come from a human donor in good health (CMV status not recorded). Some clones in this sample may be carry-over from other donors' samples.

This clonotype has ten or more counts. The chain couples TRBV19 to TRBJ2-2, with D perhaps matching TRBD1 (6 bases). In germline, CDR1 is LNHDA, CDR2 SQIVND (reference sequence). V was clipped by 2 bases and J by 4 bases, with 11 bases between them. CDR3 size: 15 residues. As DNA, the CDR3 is TGTGCCAGTAGTATAACAGGGAGCGGCACCGGGGAGCTGTTTTTT. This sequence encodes CASSITGSGTGELFF.

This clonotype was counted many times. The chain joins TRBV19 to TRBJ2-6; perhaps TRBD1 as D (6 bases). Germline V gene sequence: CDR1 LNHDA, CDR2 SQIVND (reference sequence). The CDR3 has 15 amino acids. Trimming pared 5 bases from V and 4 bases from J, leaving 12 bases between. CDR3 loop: CASSYRVPGANVLTF. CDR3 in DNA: TGTGCCAGTAGTTACAGGGTCCCCGGGGCCAACGTCCTGACTTTC.

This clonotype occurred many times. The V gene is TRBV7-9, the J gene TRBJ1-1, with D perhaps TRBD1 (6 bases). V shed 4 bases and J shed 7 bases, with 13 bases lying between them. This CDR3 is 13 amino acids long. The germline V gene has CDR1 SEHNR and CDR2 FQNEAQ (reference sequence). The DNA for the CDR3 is TGTGCCAGCAGCTCAGGACAGACTTTTGAAGCTTTCTTT. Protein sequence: CASSSGQTFEAFF.

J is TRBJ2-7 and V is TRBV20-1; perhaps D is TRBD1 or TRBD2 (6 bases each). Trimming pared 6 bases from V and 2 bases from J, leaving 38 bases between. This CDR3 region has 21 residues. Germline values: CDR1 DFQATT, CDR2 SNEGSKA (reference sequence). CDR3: CSATTPTKYGTSVGGAYEQYF. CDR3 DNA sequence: TGCAGTGCCACAACTCCGACAAAGTACGGGACTTCGGTCGGGGGCGCCTACGAGCAGTACTTC.

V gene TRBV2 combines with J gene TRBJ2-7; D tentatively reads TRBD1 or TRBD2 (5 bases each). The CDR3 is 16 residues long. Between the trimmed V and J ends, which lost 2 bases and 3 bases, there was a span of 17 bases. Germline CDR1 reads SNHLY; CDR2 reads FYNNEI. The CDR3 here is CASSERGGLHLYEQYF. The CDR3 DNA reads TGTGCCAGCAGTGAAAGGGGTGGACTCCACCTCTACGAGCAGTACTTC.

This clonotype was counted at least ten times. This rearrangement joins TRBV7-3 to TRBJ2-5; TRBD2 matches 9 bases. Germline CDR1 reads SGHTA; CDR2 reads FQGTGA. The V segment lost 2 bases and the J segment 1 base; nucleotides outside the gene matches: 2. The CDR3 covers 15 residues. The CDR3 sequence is CASSLAAGGQETQYF. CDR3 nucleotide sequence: TGTGCCAGCAGCTTAGCAGCGGGGGGCCAAGAGACCCAGTACTTC. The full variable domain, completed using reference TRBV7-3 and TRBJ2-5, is GAGVSQTPSNKVTEKGKYVELRCDPISGHTALYWYRQSLGQGPEFLIYFQGTGAADDSGLPNDRFFAVRPEGSVSTLKIQRTERGDSAVYLCASSLAAGGQETQYFGPGTRLLVL.

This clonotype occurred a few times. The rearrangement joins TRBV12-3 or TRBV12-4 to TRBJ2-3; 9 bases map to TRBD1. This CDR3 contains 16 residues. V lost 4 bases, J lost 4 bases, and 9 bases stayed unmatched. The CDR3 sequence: CASSWAIQGAADTQYF. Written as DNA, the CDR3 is TGTGCCAGCAGTTGGGCCATACAGGGGGCTGCAGATACGCAGTATTTT.

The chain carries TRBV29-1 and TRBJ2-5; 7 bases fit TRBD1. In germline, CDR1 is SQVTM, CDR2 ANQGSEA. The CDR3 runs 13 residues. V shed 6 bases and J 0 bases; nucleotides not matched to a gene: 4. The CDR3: CSVLTGNQETQYF. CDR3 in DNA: TGCAGCGTCCTGACAGGGAACCAAGAGACCCAGTACTTC.

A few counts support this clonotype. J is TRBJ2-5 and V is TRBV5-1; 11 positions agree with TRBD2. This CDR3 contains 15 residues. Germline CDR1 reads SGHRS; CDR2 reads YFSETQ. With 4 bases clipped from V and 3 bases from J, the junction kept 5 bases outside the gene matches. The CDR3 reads CASSRSGGAEETQYF. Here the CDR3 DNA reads TGCGCCAGCAGCCGTAGCGGGGGGGCCGAAGAGACCCAGTACTTC.

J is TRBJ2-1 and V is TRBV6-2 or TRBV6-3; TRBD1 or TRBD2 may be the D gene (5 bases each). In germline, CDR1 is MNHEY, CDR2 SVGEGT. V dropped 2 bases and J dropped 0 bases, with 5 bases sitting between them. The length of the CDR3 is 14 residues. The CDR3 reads CASSYGGSYNEQFF. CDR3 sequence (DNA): TGTGCCAGCAGTTACGGGGGCTCCTACAATGAGCAGTTCTTC.

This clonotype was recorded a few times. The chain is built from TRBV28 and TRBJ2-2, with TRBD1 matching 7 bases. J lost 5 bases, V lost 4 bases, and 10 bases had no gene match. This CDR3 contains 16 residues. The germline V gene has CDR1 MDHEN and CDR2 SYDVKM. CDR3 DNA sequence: TGTGCCAGCAGTTACCGGGACAGCTTTCCTACCGGGGAGCTGTTTTTT. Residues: CASSYRDSFPTGELFF.

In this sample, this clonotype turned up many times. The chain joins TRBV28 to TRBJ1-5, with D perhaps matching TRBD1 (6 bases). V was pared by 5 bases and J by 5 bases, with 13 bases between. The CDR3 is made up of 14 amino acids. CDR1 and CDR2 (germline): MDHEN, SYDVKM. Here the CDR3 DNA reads TGTGCCAGCAGTATACGGACAGATTATCAGCCCCAGCATTTT. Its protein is CASSIRTDYQPQHF.

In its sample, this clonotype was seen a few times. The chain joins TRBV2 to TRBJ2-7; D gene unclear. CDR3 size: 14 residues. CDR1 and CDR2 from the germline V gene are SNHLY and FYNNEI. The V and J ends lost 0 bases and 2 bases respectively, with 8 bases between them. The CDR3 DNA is TGTGCCAGCAGTGAAGCAACAGCCGCCTACGAGCAGTACTTC. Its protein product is CASSEATAAYEQYF.

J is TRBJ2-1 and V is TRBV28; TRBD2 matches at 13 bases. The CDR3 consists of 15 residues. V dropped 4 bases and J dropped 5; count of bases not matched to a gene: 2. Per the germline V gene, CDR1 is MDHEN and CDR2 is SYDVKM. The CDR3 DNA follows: TGTGCCAGCAGTTCTGGACTAGCGGGGGACAATGAGCAGTTCTTC. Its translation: CASSSGLAGDNEQFF.

CDR3 sequence (DNA): TGTGCCAGCAGCACCTCAGTCCCGAACACCGGGGAGCTGTTTTTT. Protein: CASSTSVPNTGELFF. This chain connects TRBV7-9 to TRBJ2-2, with D uncertain. Between the trimmed V and J ends, which lost 5 bases and 0 bases, there was a span of 10 bases. CDR1 is SEHNR and CDR2 is FQNEAQ in the germline V gene (reference sequence). The CDR3 spans 15 residues.

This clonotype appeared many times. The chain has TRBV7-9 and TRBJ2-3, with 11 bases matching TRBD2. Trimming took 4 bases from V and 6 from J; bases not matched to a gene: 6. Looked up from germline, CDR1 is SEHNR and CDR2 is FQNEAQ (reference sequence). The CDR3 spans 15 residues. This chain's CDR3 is CASSSSSGGLDTQYF. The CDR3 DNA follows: TGTGCCAGCAGCTCTTCTAGCGGGGGGTTGGATACGCAGTATTTT. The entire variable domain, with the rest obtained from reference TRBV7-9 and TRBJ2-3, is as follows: DTGVSQNPRHKITKRGQNVTFRCDPISEHNRLYWYRQTLGQGPEFLTYFQNEAQLEKSRLLSDRFSAERPKGSFSTLEIQRTEQGDSAMYLCASSSSSGGLDTQYFGPGTRLTVL.

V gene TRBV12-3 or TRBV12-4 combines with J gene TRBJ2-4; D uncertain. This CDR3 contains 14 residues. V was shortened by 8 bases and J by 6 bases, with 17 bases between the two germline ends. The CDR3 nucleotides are TGTGCCAGCCAAACATCTTTAGGGCCAAACATTCAGTACTTC. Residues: CASQTSLGPNIQYF.

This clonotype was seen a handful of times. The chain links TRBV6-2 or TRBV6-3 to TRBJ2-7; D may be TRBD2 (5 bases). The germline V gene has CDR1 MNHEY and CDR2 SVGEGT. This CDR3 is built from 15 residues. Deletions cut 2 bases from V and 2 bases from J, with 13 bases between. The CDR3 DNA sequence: TGTGCCAGCAGTTACGGAGGAGCGCTGGCCTACGAGCAGTACTTC. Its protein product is CASSYGGALAYEQYF.

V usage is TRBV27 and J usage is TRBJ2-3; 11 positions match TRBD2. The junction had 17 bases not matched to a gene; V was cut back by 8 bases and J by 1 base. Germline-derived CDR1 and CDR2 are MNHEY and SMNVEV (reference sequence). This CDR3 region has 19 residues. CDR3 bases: TGTGCCAGCGAGCCTCTTAGCGGGGGGGCGCCAATCGGCACAGATACGCAGTATTTT. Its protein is CASEPLSGGAPIGTDTQYF.

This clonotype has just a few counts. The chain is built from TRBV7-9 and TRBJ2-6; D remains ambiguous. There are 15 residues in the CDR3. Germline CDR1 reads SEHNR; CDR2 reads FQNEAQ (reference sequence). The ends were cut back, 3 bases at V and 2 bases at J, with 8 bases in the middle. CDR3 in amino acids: CASSFPVAGANVLTF. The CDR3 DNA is TGTGCCAGCAGCTTCCCGGTAGCTGGGGCCAACGTCCTGACTTTC.

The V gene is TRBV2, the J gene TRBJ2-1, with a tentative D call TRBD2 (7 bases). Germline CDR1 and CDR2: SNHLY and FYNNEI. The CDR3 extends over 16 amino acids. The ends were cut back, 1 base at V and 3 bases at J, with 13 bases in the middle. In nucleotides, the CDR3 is TGTGCCAGCAGTGAAGGGCGGGGGCCCAACTACAATGAGCAGTTCTTC. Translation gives CASSEGRGPNYNEQFF.

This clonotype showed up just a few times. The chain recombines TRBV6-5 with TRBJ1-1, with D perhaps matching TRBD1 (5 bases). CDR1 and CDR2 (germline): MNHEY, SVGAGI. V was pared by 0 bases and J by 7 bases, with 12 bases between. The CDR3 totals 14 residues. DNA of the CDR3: TGTGCCAGCAGTTACTCGGTGACAGATATTGAAGCTTTCTTT. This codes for CASSYSVTDIEAFF.

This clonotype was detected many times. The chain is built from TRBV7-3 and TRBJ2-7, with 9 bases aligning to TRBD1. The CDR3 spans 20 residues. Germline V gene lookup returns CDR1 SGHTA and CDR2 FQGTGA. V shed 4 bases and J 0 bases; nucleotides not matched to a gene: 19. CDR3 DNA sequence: TGTGCCAGCAGCTCCGGCGGCCGGGACAGGGCAAAGGAGAGCTCCTACGAGCAGTACTTC. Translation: CASSSGGRDRAKESSYEQYF.

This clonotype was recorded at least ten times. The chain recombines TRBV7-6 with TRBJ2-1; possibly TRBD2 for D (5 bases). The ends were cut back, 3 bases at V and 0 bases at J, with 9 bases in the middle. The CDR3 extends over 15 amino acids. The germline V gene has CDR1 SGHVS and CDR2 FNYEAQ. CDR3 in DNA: TGTGCCAGCAGCTTCTCGGACTTCTCCTACAATGAGCAGTTCTTC. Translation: CASSFSDFSYNEQFF.

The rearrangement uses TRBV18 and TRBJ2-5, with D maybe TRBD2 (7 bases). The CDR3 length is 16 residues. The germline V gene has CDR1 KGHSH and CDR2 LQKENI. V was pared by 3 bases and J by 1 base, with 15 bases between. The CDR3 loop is CASSPFGGGLQETQYF. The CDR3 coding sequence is TGTGCCAGCTCACCTTTCGGCGGGGGCCTCCAAGAGACCCAGTACTTC.

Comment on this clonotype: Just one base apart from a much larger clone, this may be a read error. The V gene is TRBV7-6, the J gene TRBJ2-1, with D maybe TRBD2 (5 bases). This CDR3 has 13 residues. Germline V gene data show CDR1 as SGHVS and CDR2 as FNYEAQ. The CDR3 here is CATSSGLYNEQFF. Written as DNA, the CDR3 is TGTGCCACCAGCTCAGGACTTTACAATGAGCAGTTCTTC.

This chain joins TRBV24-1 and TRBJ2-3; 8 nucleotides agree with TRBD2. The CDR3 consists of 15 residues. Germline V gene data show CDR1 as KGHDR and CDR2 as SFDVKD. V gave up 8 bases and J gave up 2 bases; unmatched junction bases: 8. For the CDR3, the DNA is TGTGCCACCACCTATAGCGGGGATTCCACAGATACGCAGTATTTT. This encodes CATTYSGDSTDTQYF.

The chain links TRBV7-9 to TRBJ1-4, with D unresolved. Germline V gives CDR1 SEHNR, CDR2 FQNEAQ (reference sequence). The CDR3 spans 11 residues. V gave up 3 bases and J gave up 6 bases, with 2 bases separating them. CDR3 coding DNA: TGTGCCAGCAGCTTCGATGAAAAACTGTTTTTT. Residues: CASSFDEKLFF.